This T cell receptor (beta chain) was sequenced in a study of T cell responses to AZD1222 COVID-19 vaccine. Points from the study as a whole: Just a handful of AZD1222 recipients tested seropositive at baseline.

Sequencing was performed with immunoSEQ multiplex PCR; in TCRdb, only in-frame clones are kept and a portion is missing. The sample has 150,000 to 200,000 clones, roughly 93% seen once. As regards this clone: Its antigen is currently unknown.

Trimming stripped 3 bases from V and 4 bases from J, with 11 bases between. This CDR3 comprises 14 residues. Looked up from germline, CDR1 is SGHTA and CDR2 is FQGNSA. The origin of this receptor is an adult in good health. The sample here was peripheral blood, taken on day 0 of AZD1222 vaccination. The V call is TRBV7-2, the J call TRBJ2-3, with D tentatively TRBD1 (6 bases). The CDR3 spells CASSFDRPPDTQYF. The CDR3 DNA follows: TGTGCCAGCAGCTTTGACAGGCCCCCAGATACGCAGTATTTT.